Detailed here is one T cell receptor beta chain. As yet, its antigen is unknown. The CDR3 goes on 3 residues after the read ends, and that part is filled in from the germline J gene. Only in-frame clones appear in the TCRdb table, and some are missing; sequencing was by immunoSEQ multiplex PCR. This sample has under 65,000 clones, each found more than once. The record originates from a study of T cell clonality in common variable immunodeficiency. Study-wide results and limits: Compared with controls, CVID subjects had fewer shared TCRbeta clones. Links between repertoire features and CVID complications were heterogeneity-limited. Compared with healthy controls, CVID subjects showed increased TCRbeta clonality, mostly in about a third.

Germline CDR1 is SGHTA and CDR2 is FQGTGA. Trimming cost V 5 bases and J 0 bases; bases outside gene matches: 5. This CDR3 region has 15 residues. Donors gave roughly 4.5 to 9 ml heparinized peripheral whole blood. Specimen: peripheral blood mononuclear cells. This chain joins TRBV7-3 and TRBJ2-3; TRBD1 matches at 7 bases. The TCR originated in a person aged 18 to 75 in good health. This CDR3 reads CASSRDSPSTDTQYF. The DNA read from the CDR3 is TGTGCCAGCAGCCGGGACAGTCCTAGCACAGATACG.